This is a list of T cell receptor beta chains from one sample in a study of blood T cell repertoires in COVID-19. Repertoires were generated with immunoSEQ multiplex PCR, while TCRdb's copy carries only in-frame clones and drops some. Here the sample spans just over 300,000 clones, roughly 91% being singletons. Material: peripheral blood. The receptors derive from a woman in her twenties or thirties with COVID-19, enrolled during active disease. The CDR3 runs from the conserved cysteine through the conserved F or W. Rows may omit the clone size; those that give it use once, few, many or a size class.

14	TRBV10-2	TRBJ1-1	NA	CASSESGQNTEAFF
14	TRBV6-2/TRBV6-3	TRBJ1-4	NA	CASSSATDHEKLFF
15	TRBV4-1	TRBJ1-6	NA	CASSESLVYNSPLHF
15	TRBV5-1	TRBJ1-5	NA	CASSFTTGSNQPQHF
14	TRBV3-1/TRBV3-2	TRBJ1-2	NA	CASSRAGANYGYTF
15	TRBV3-1/TRBV3-2	TRBJ1-2	NA	CASSRQSGLNYGYTF
11	TRBV12-3/TRBV12-4	TRBJ1-4	few	CASSFGEKLFF
13	TRBV7-6	TRBJ1-1	NA	CASSLGVGTEAFF
18	TRBV7-9	TRBJ2-2	NA	CASSSSGQRGIYTGELFF
15	TRBV24-1	TRBJ2-5	NA	CATSDRTSVRETQYF
14	TRBV5-1	TRBJ2-2	once	CASSLTGAGGELFF
15	TRBV4-1	TRBJ1-5	NA	CASSQDLTPGQPQHF
13	TRBV7-7	TRBJ2-3	NA	CASSPGGSDTQYF
17	TRBV18	TRBJ2-7	NA	CASSPPILESPSYEQYF
15	TRBV5-5	TRBJ1-1	NA	CASSLVLAMNTEAFF
15	TRBV6-4	TRBJ1-1	few	CASSEGQDMNTEAFF
14	TRBV5-8	TRBJ1-2	NA	CASSLVAGVDGYTF
11	TRBV7-6	TRBJ2-1	NA	CASSLAGEQFF
13	TRBV7-2	TRBJ2-7	NA	CASSFSGTYEQYF
12	TRBV12-3/TRBV12-4	TRBJ1-6	NA	CASSRARGPLHF
15	TRBV24-1	TRBJ1-2	NA	CATSDPRAGAYGYTF
13	TRBV19	TRBJ2-3	NA	CASRGTGTDTQYF
15	TRBV30	TRBJ1-2	NA	CALFPRGLTNYGYTF
14	TRBV2	TRBJ2-3	NA	CASSDDRYTDTQYF
15	TRBV2	TRBJ1-5	NA	CASRKRQDSNQPQHF
12	TRBV6-5	TRBJ1-1	NA	CASRALNTEAFF
13	TRBV19	TRBJ1-1	NA	CASSITTGEAAFF
13	TRBV6-2/TRBV6-3	TRBJ1-1	once	CASSTGGWTEAFF
15	TRBV2	TRBJ1-4	NA	CASSEQGSLGEKLFF
13	TRBV7-9	TRBJ1-5	NA	CASSLGGPQPQHF
17	TRBV3-1/TRBV3-2	TRBJ2-7	few	CASSQPLGGQGIHEQYF
14	TRBV5-1	TRBJ1-1	NA	CASSWGGGGTEAFF
15	TRBV19	TRBJ1-3	NA	CASSLSLPGPNTIYF
15	TRBV18	TRBJ1-1	few	CASSPRPRPNTEAFF
15	TRBV24-1	TRBJ1-2	once	CATSDHGQGGDGYTF
14	TRBV19	TRBJ1-2	NA	CASKIGQASYGYTF
15	TRBV29-1	TRBJ1-1	NA	CSVRQGPYMNTEAFF
15	TRBV10-3	TRBJ2-2	NA	CAISAGTGYTGELFF
15	TRBV7-2	TRBJ2-5	NA	CASSMQRGPQETQYF
16	TRBV27	TRBJ2-6	NA	CASSPRTGSGANVLTF